This T cell receptor beta chain came from a study of T cells in Graves' hyperthyroidism and ophthalmopathy. Germline assignment: CDR1 SGHRS and CDR2 YFSETQ. With 7 bases clipped from V and 2 bases from J, the junction kept 2 bases outside the gene matches. The CDR3 length is 12 residues. This clonotype was picked up many times. Its antigen is currently unknown. Amplification of TCR beta CDR3 regions was performed using RNA transcripts as template. TCR CDR3 underwent first-round RT-PCR with the HTBI primer set. TCRdb reanalysed the multiplex PCR reads using MiXCR and keeps one entry per CDR3 protein. The sample lists more than 350,000 distinct CDR3 sequences; 15% were seen once. Findings and limits, study-wide: Most clonotypes expanded in thyroid above 0.001 were likewise present in blood.

Together with thyroid ultrasound, orbital computed tomography, serum thyroxine and TRAb, clinical symptoms were used for diagnoses. Input material: blood. V usage is TRBV5-1 and J usage is TRBJ2-7; TRBD1 matches at 8 bases. The clonotype originates from a woman aged 30 to 39 with Graves' hyperthyroidism. The DNA of the CDR3 is TGCGCCAGCGGGACAGGAACCTACGAGCAGTACTTC. As protein: CASGTGTYEQYF. The full variable domain, rest sourced from reference TRBV5-1 and TRBJ2-7, is KAGVTQTPRYLIKTRGQQVTLSCSPISGHRSVSWYQQTPGQGLQFLFEYFSETQRNKGNFPGRFSGRQFSNSRSEMNVSTLELGDSALYLCASGTGTYEQYFGPGTRLTVT.